One sample yielded the 7 T cell receptor beta chains listed below, sequenced in a study of shared clonotypes between healthy human individuals (dated by TCRdb to 2020 to 2021). CD8 naive samples consisted of CD45RO-negative cells that were positively selected for CCR7, yielding a CD45RA+CCR7+ population without TemRA cells. Receptor libraries were prepared by the immunoSEQ multiplex PCR assay. This is the immuneACCESS table as TCRdb keeps it, with only in-frame sequences that have V and J called. A part of the clones is gone; compared with another copy, unresolved V genes explain less than half, and the rest is unexplained. This sample lists about 2 million clones; approximately 94% were detected once. Jointly, the top ten make up under 1.5% of the sample. Sequencing used naive CD8+ T cells sorted from blood. The sample's cell subset or site, from its label and the paper: CD45RA+CCR7+. The source of these receptors is a man younger than 35 in good health.

The chain joins TRBV11-2 to TRBJ2-3, with TRBD2 identical over 8 bases. The CDR3 is made up of 15 amino acids. The V gene's germline CDR1 is SGHAT and CDR2 FQNNGV. V was pared by 5 bases and J by 3 bases, with 7 bases of the junction left unmatched. The CDR3 sequence: CASSGYREGTDTQYF. CDR3 DNA sequence: TGTGCCAGCAGCGGCTACCGGGAGGGTACAGATACGCAGTATTTT.

The chain is built from TRBV21-1 and TRBJ2-7. TRBV21-1 corresponds to a pseudogene. The CDR3 has 12 residues. The CDR3 region is CASSRAPYEQYF. The DNA for the CDR3 is TGTGCCAGCAGCAGAGCCCCCTACGAGCAGTACTTC.

The chain joins TRBV6-5 to TRBJ2-3; maybe TRBD2 (5 bases). In germline, CDR1 is MNHEY, CDR2 SVGAGI. V was shortened by 5 bases and J by 0 bases, with 12 bases between the two germline ends. The CDR3 is made up of 15 amino acids. The CDR3 coding sequence is TGTGCCAGCAGTGCCTTACGCGGGAGCACAGATACGCAGTATTTT. Protein product: CASSALRGSTDTQYF.

The rearrangement joins TRBV5-1 to TRBJ2-2, with unresolved D. Trimming stripped 2 bases from V and 0 bases from J, with 14 bases between. The CDR3 length is 17 residues. Per germline, CDR1 SGHRS and CDR2 YFSETQ. The DNA of the CDR3 is TGCGCCAGCAGCTTATTTCCGGACGGCGCGAACACCGGGGAGCTGTTTTTT. Amino acids: CASSLFPDGANTGELFF. The full variable domain, in which reference TRBV5-1 and TRBJ2-2 provide the parts outside the CDR3, is KAGVTQTPRYLIKTRGQQVTLSCSPISGHRSVSWYQQTPGQGLQFLFEYFSETQRNKGNFPGRFSGRQFSNSRSEMNVSTLELGDSALYLCASSLFPDGANTGELFFGEGSRLTVL.

The V and J genes are TRBV15 and TRBJ2-1; tentatively, D is TRBD2 (6 bases). With 0 bases removed from V and 8 bases from J, the gap between germline ends came to 8 bases. The CDR3 sequence is 13 residues long. Germline V gene lookup returns CDR1 LNHNV and CDR2 YYDKDF (reference sequence). The CDR3 coding sequence is TGTGCCACCAGCAGAGACGGGACTTATGAGCAGTTCTTC. Its protein product is CATSRDGTYEQFF. The full variable domain, completed using reference TRBV15 and TRBJ2-1, is DAMVIQNPRYQVTQFGKPVTLSCSQTLNHNVMYWYQQKSSQAPKLLFHYYDKDFNNEADTPDNFQSRRPNTSFCFLDIRSPGLGDTAMYLCATSRDGTYEQFFGPGTRLTVL.

The genes are TRBV28 and TRBJ2-5, with TRBD2 as a possible D gene (5 bases). Germline CDR1 MDHEN, CDR2 SYDVKM. V was trimmed by 7 bases and J by 5 bases, leaving 17 bases between them. CDR3 length: 14 residues. CDR3 in DNA: TGTGCCAGCACGAAGGGCAGGCGGGCGGAGACCCAGTACTTC. It codes for CASTKGRRAETQYF.

The chain uses TRBV4-3 and TRBJ2-3; no definite D call. V shed 0 bases and J shed 4 bases, with 11 bases lying between them. This CDR3 region has 15 residues. Germline CDR1 is LGHNA and CDR2 is YSLEER. The CDR3 protein is CASSQDRVGADTQYF. CDR3 sequence (DNA): TGCGCCAGCAGCCAAGATAGGGTTGGGGCAGATACGCAGTATTTT.